This TCR beta chain is from a study of blood T cell repertoires in COVID-19. About the study: The cDNA or gDNA used as material had been derived from T cells, B-cell-depleted T cells, or PBMCs.

Sequencing used immunoSEQ multiplex PCR; TCRdb keeps in-frame clones, though not all of them. The sample holds about 140,000 clones, around 80% seen once. The CDR3 length is 20 residues. V lost 2 bases and J lost 2; bases outside the gene matches: 23. CDR1 and CDR2 from the germline V gene are GTSNPN and SVGIG (reference sequence). Specimen: peripheral blood. V usage is TRBV30 and J usage is TRBJ2-7; 8 nucleotides agree with TRBD1. The sequence was obtained from a man aged 60 to 69 who had recovered from COVID-19. This chain's CDR3 is CAWSKFSGTGTPQGPYEQYF. The CDR3 DNA sequence: TGTGCCTGGAGTAAATTCTCCGGGACAGGAACCCCTCAGGGACCCTACGAGCAGTACTTC.